The 24 T cell receptor beta chains given below trace back to one sample, sequenced in a study of prognosis after radiotherapy for stage I lung cancer. Two rounds of multiplex PCR amplified TCR beta CDR3 from genomic DNA. With primers specific to each TRBV and TRBJ gene, the first-round PCR was performed. One entry per CDR3 protein, called by TCRdb with MiXCR from the multiplex PCR reads. Of 20,000 to 25,000 distinct CDR3 sequences listed, roughly 41% were seen once; the top ten hold roughly a third. The sample in question was PBMCs, obtained before or after stereotactic body radiation therapy (not recorded which). The receptors were gathered from a donor aged 50 or older with non-small cell lung cancer.

This clonotype was detected many times. The rearrangement joins TRBV7-6 to TRBJ1-3; a weak D match, TRBD1 (6 bases). The CDR3 contains 16 residues. V lost 4 bases and J 3 bases, leaving 16 bases between the germline ends. Germline CDR1 SGHVS, CDR2 FNYEAQ. CDR3 in DNA: TGTGCCAGCAGCTACGCCCGGGGGCGTGGTGGAAACACCATATATTTT. Translated, it gives CASSYARGRGGNTIYF.

The V and J genes are TRBV7-9 and TRBJ2-1, with TRBD2 as a possible D gene (6 bases). Germline V gene lookup returns CDR1 SEHNR and CDR2 FQNEAQ (reference sequence). Between the trimmed V and J ends, which lost 1 base and 8 bases, there was a span of 15 bases. The CDR3 sequence is 15 residues long. CDR3 nucleotide sequence: TGTGCCAGCAGCTTAGGCCGGGGACTTATCCATGAGCAGTTCTTC. This codes for CASSLGRGLIHEQFF.

V usage is TRBV12-3 or TRBV12-4 and J usage is TRBJ1-2; D may be TRBD1 (5 bases). The CDR3 is made up of 14 amino acids. V was cut by 5 bases and J by 8 bases, with 18 bases left in between. Here the CDR3 reads CASSRDRGVGGYTF. The CDR3 nucleotides read TGTGCCAGCAGTCGGGACCGAGGGGTCGGAGGCTACACCTTC.

This clonotype was observed at least ten times. The V call is TRBV20-1, the J call TRBJ2-1, with a possible D match to TRBD2 (5 bases). V lost 6 bases to trimming and J lost 1 base, with 13 bases between them. The CDR3 contains 14 residues. CDR1 and CDR2 (germline): DFQATT, SNEGSKA (reference sequence). In nucleotides, the CDR3 is TGCAGTGCAAGCCAGCGGCCTTCCTACAATGAGCAGTTCTTC. Translated: CSASQRPSYNEQFF.

Many counts were recorded for this clonotype. The chain links TRBV6-1 to TRBJ1-4; D is undetermined. The CDR3 has 12 amino acids. The germline V and J ends were trimmed by 7 bases and 3 bases, with 6 bases remaining between them. The germline V gene encodes CDR1 MNHNS and CDR2 SASEGT. The CDR3 reads CASIGPNEKLFF. CDR3 in DNA: TGTGCCAGCATTGGCCCTAATGAAAAACTGTTTTTT.

In this sample, this clonotype turned up once. A read error may account for a junction end that differs from germline. The CDR3 nucleotides read TGTGCCAGTATCCAAGAGAGGGCCATGGCCTTC. Translated, it gives CASIQERAMAF. The rearrangement uses TRBV3-1 and TRBJ2-7; weak D call: TRBD2 (5 bases). Germline CDR1 and CDR2: LGHDT and YNNKEL (reference sequence). The CDR3 extends over 11 amino acids.

Concerning this clonotype itself: The CDR3 ends on some other residue instead of the conserved phenylalanine or tryptophan, so this is likely a read error. V and J are TRBV27 and TRBJ1-6, with D unclear. The germline V and J ends were trimmed by 6 bases and 10 bases, with 16 bases remaining between them. The germline V gene has CDR1 MNHEY and CDR2 SMNVEV (reference sequence). CDR3 length: 14 amino acids. The CDR3 protein is CASRDGPSWSPLHL. The CDR3 DNA is TGTGCCAGCAGGGACGGACCGTCGTGGTCACCCCTCCACCTT.

This chain uses TRBV20-1 with TRBJ2-1, with unresolved D. The CDR3 contains 14 residues. V dropped 3 bases and J dropped 8 bases, with 17 bases sitting between them. Germline CDR1 reads DFQATT; CDR2 reads SNEGSKA (reference sequence). The CDR3 DNA reads as TGCAGTGCTAGCGAAGACTCCCCCCTTTATGAGCAGTTCTTC. Translation: CSASEDSPLYEQFF.

The sample holds one count of this clonotype. The rearrangement uses TRBV7-6 and TRBJ2-7; D is unresolved. This CDR3 is 11 amino acids long. Germline lookup yields CDR1 SGHVS and CDR2 FNYEAQ. V was trimmed by 8 bases and J by 6 bases, leaving 11 bases between them. The chain's CDR3 is CASGPGTEQYF. The DNA of the CDR3 is TGTGCCAGCGGGCCGGGCACCGAGCAGTACTTC. Combining the CDR3 with reference TRBV7-6 and TRBJ2-7 gives the whole variable domain GAGVSQSPRYKVTKRGQDVALRCDPISGHVSLYWYRQALGQGPEFLTYFNYEAQQDKSGLPNDRFSAERPEGSISTLTIQRTEQRDSAMYRCASGPGTEQYFGPGTRLTVT.

In its sample, this clonotype was seen many times. V gene TRBV18 combines with J gene TRBJ1-1; 8 nucleotides agree with TRBD1. V lost 5 bases to trimming and J lost 3 bases; unmatched junction nucleotides: 5. Germline V gene data show CDR1 as KGHSH and CDR2 as LQKENI. This CDR3 region has 14 residues. This CDR3 is CASSSQTGDTEAFF. DNA of the CDR3: TGTGCCAGCTCAAGCCAGACAGGGGACACTGAAGCTTTCTTT.

The chain has TRBV19 and TRBJ1-1, with 9 bases matching TRBD1. V shed 8 bases, J shed 13 bases, and the junction held 11 bases outside the gene matches. This CDR3 is built from 12 residues. Germline V gene data show CDR1 as LNHDA and CDR2 as SQIVND (reference sequence). The CDR3 DNA follows: TGTGCCAGTGGTAACGGACAGGGGACGGGTTTCTTT. Protein product: CASGNGQGTGFF.

The chain combines TRBV5-4 with TRBJ2-1; 10 bases align to TRBD1. V trimming: 6 bases; J trimming: 7 bases; junction bases outside the gene matches: 10. The CDR3 length is 15 residues. Germline assignment: CDR1 SGHNT and CDR2 YYREEE (reference sequence). For the CDR3, the DNA is TGTGCCAGCAATGTGAACCGGGACAGGGGAAATGAGCAGTTCTTC. This codes for CASNVNRDRGNEQFF.

In this sample, this clonotype turned up many times. The chain joins TRBV20-1 to TRBJ2-7; unclear D gene. Germline CDR1 and CDR2: DFQATT and SNEGSKA (reference sequence). Trimming stripped 6 bases from V and 7 bases from J, with 13 bases between. The CDR3 runs 11 residues. CDR3 DNA: TGCAGTGCCATGGACCGAGCGGAGCAGTACTTC. Amino acid sequence: CSAMDRAEQYF.

This clonotype was detected many times. The chain employs TRBV19 and TRBJ2-3; maybe TRBD2 (7 bases). The CDR3 covers 18 residues. Germline CDR1 and CDR2: LNHDA and SQIVND (reference sequence). V was cut by 0 bases and J by 3 bases, with 19 bases left in between. The CDR3 protein is CASSIDRGAGVGTDTQYF. CDR3 nucleotides: TGTGCCAGTAGTATAGATCGGGGGGCGGGAGTCGGTACAGATACGCAGTATTTT.

This clonotype was picked up many times. The chain links TRBV5-1 to TRBJ2-1; D may be TRBD2 (6 bases). Germline V CDR1 and CDR2: SGHRS, YFSETQ. This CDR3 is built from 13 residues. The V gene lost 4 bases and the J gene lost 4 bases, with 9 bases spanning the gap. This chain's CDR3 is CASSPGGYNEQFF. The CDR3 DNA reads as TGCGCCAGCAGCCCCGGGGGATACAATGAGCAGTTCTTC.

By sample fraction, this clonotype is large. The chain uses TRBV11-2 and TRBJ1-2; possibly TRBD1 for D (6 bases). This CDR3 has 15 residues. V was cut by 3 bases and J by 4 bases, with 15 bases left in between. Germline V gives CDR1 SGHAT, CDR2 FQNNGV. DNA of the CDR3: TGTGCCAGCAGCTTTGGGGGGGGCTCGAGCTATGGCTACACCTTC. Amino acids: CASSFGGGSSYGYTF. Looking up the rest from reference TRBV11-2 and TRBJ1-2 gives the full variable domain: EAGVAQSPRYKIIEKRQSVAFWCNPISGHATLYWYQQILGQGPKLLIQFQNNGVVDDSQLPKDRFSAERLKGVDSTLKIQPAKLEDSAVYLCASSFGGGSSYGYTFGSGTRLTVV.

By frequency in the sample, this clonotype is medium-sized. The chain carries TRBV11-2 and TRBJ2-2; D ambiguous. With 1 base removed from V and 0 bases from J, the gap between germline ends came to 3 bases. Looked up from germline, CDR1 is SGHAT and CDR2 is FQNNGV. The CDR3 is made up of 14 amino acids. CDR3 residues: CASSLVSNTGELFF. The CDR3 DNA is TGTGCCAGCAGCTTAGTGTCGAACACCGGGGAGCTGTTTTTT.

This clonotype appeared many times. The chain joins TRBV10-3 to TRBJ1-2; D may be TRBD1 (6 bases). V was cut by 6 bases and J by 3 bases, with 8 bases left in between. The CDR3 runs to 12 residues. Germline V gives CDR1 ENHRY, CDR2 SYGVKD. The CDR3 nucleotides are TGTGCCATCAGGGGACAAGACTATGGCTACACCTTC. Protein product: CAIRGQDYGYTF.

Of note for this clonotype: With a much larger clone just one base away, this may be a read error. The chain recombines TRBV18 with TRBJ2-5, with no clear D. This CDR3 region has 12 residues. Germline V gene lookup returns CDR1 KGHSH and CDR2 LQKENI. In nucleotides, the CDR3 is TGTGCCAGCTCGTACAACCAAGAGACCCAGTGCTTC. Protein sequence: CASSYNQETQCF.

This clonotype came up many times. This chain links TRBV9 with TRBJ2-7; D call uncertain. V lost 4 bases and J 0 bases, leaving 17 bases between the germline ends. Germline V gene data show CDR1 as SGDLS and CDR2 as YYNGEE. CDR3 length: 16 amino acids. The CDR3 here is CASSLTFTSNSYEQYF. The CDR3 DNA reads as TGTGCCAGCAGCTTAACTTTTACTTCCAACTCCTACGAGCAGTACTTC.

With respect to this clonotype: A far larger clone lies a single base away; this is likely a read error. V and J are TRBV6-8 and TRBJ2-7; 13 nucleotides match TRBD2. Germline CDR1 reads MNHGY; CDR2 reads SAAAGT. This CDR3 has 12 residues. The CDR3 bases are TGTGTCAGCAGCCGGACTAGCGGGAGTTTTTACTTC. This sequence encodes CVSSRTSGSFYF.

This clonotype was picked up many times. J is TRBJ2-1 and V is TRBV7-3; maybe TRBD2 (6 bases). The germline CDR1 and CDR2 sequences are SGHTA and FQGTGA. Trimming removed 1 base from V and 4 bases from J, with 14 bases in between. This CDR3 has 16 residues. CDR3 amino acids: CASSLNMAGLYNEQFF. The CDR3 region has the DNA TGTGCCAGCAGCTTAAATATGGCGGGACTTTACAATGAGCAGTTCTTC.

This clonotype has at least ten counts. This chain connects TRBV10-3 to TRBJ2-7; D could derive from TRBD1 or TRBD2 (5 bases each). Germline V gene data show CDR1 as ENHRY and CDR2 as SYGVKD. Trimming took 4 bases from V and 3 from J, leaving 13 bases between them. The CDR3 is 14 amino acids. DNA of the CDR3: TGTGCCATCAGTGCGGGGCAGGGTGGCTACGAGCAGTACTTC. As protein: CAISAGQGGYEQYF.

This clonotype has ten or more counts. V gene TRBV7-2 combines with J gene TRBJ2-2; 9 nucleotides agree with TRBD1. V lost 4 bases and J lost 7; bases outside the gene matches: 7. This CDR3 comprises 15 residues. Germline V lookup: CDR1 SGHTA, CDR2 FQGNSA. The CDR3: CASSYLQGAIGELFF. The DNA for the CDR3 is TGTGCCAGCAGCTACCTACAGGGGGCGATCGGGGAGCTGTTTTTT.